The clone carrying this T cell receptor (beta chain) was picked up many times. Antigen specificity is unknown. This entry comes from a study of T cells in Graves' hyperthyroidism and ophthalmopathy. Overall study results and limits: Expanded thyroid clonotypes (above 0.001) were mostly also found in blood.

From RNA transcripts, TCR beta CDR3 regions were amplified. The TCR CDR3 first-round RT-PCR relied on the HTBI primer set. Each CDR3 protein is one row after TCRdb ran MiXCR on the multiplex PCR reads. This table has roughly 420,000 distinct CDR3 sequences, about 15% appearing once. Hyperthyroidism, newly diagnosed and lasting under 2 months, affected patients aged 18 to 65. The TCR was taken from a young woman with Graves' hyperthyroidism. The specimen sequenced was blood.

This CDR3 is CATLGGPNEKLFF. The CDR3 DNA sequence: TGTGCCACCTTGGGCGGCCCTAATGAAAAACTGTTTTTT. The chain employs TRBV10-3 and TRBJ1-4; D call uncertain. Germline CDR1 is ENHRY and CDR2 is SYGVKD. V lost 10 bases and J 3 bases, leaving 12 bases between the germline ends. The CDR3 extends over 13 amino acids.